Listed below are T cell receptor beta chains from one sample, sequenced in a study of blood T cells in healthy people across ages. TCRdb recomputed calls from the 5' RACE reads with MiXCR, one row per CDR3 protein. The sample lists about a million distinct CDR3 sequences; 35% to 40% were seen once. The sample was blood. The receptors stem from a man younger than 35 in good health. Each CDR3 is given with its conserved first and last residue. D genes are given only for firm matches. Size is stated for part of the rows, as once, few or many counts, or as a class when the clone is expanded.

V gene,clone size,D gene,J gene,CDR3 protein,CDR3 DNA
TRBV6-5,.,TRBD1,TRBJ2-2,CASSYQKGTGARTGELFF,TGTGCCAGCAGTTACCAGAAGGGGACAGGGGCCCGAACCGGGGAGCTGTTTTTT
TRBV3-1,.,.,TRBJ1-4,CASSQTGTPKKLFF,TGTGCCAGCAGCCAGACCGGGACCCCGAAGAAACTGTTTTTT
TRBV5-6,.,TRBD1,TRBJ1-2,CASSLTLTGVGYGYTF,TGTGCCAGCAGCTTGACCTTAACAGGGGTGGGCTATGGCTACACCTTC
TRBV20-1,.,.,TRBJ1-2,CSARSPTGGYTF,TGCAGTGCTAGATCTCCCACAGGGGGCTACACCTTC
TRBV20-1,.,.,TRBJ1-2,CSGAGVDYGYTF,TGCAGTGGAGCAGGGGTTGACTATGGCTACACCTTC
TRBV14,few,.,TRBJ1-1,CASSQDSGRTEAFF,TGTGCCAGCAGCCAAGATTCGGGCAGGACTGAAGCTTTCTTT
TRBV12-3/TRBV12-4,once,TRBD1,TRBJ1-4,CAGSAFTGGGLLFF,TGTGCCGGCAGCGCATTTACAGGGGGAGGTTTGCTGTTTTTT
TRBV5-6,.,.,TRBJ2-5,CASSFRRDTNYTEQYF,TGTGCCAGCAGCTTCCGCCGGGACACTAACTACACTGAGCAGTACTTC
TRBV20-1,.,.,TRBJ2-7,CSASRYREDNEQYF,TGCAGTGCTAGTCGGTACCGCGAAGACAATGAGCAGTACTTC
TRBV9,few,TRBD1,TRBJ1-2,CASSVAGGTNYGYTF,TGTGCCAGCAGCGTAGCAGGGGGGACCAACTATGGCTACACCTTC
TRBV7-2,.,TRBD2,TRBJ2-3,CASSREGLSTDTQYF,TGTGCCAGCAGCAGGGAGGGCCTTAGCACAGATACGCAGTATTTT
TRBV27,.,.,TRBJ1-2,CASTTPGGYGYTF,TGTGCCAGCACCACCCCGGGAGGCTATGGCTACACCTTC
TRBV6-1,.,TRBD1,TRBJ1-1,CASSTTRQGMNTEAFF,TGTGCCAGCAGTACGACGAGACAGGGTATGAACACTGAAGCTTTCTTT
TRBV7-9,.,.,TRBJ2-1,CASIRAAGSNEQFF,TGTGCCAGCATCCGGGCGGCAGGGTCCAATGAGCAGTTCTTC
TRBV27,.,TRBD1,TRBJ2-2,CASSFGTGYAGELFF,TGTGCCAGCAGTTTCGGGACAGGGTATGCCGGGGAGCTGTTTTTT
TRBV11-1,few,.,TRBJ1-1,CASRSGYPNTEAFF,TGTGCCAGCAGATCGGGTTACCCCAACACTGAAGCTTTCTTT
TRBV12-3/TRBV12-4,few,.,TRBJ2-5,CASSFWGSLQETQYF,TGTGCCAGCAGTTTTTGGGGTTCGTTACAAGAGACCCAGTACTTC
TRBV5-1,few,TRBD1,TRBJ2-3,CASSRTGVTDTQYF,TGCGCCAGCAGCAGAACAGGGGTAACAGATACGCAGTATTTT
TRBV20-1,few,TRBD2,TRBJ2-7,CSARVAGRTYEQYF,TGCAGTGCTAGAGTAGCGGGGCGGACCTACGAGCAGTACTTC
TRBV19,.,.,TRBJ2-1,CASSFPRRTAYNEQFF,TGTGCCAGTAGTTTCCCCCGCAGGACAGCCTACAATGAGCAGTTCTTC
TRBV18,.,.,TRBJ1-4,CASSPQEVGEKLFF,TGTGCCAGCTCACCCCAGGAAGTTGGCGAAAAACTGTTTTTT
TRBV9,many,.,TRBJ2-7,CASTPGHHSYEQYF,TGTGCCAGCACCCCGGGACACCACTCCTACGAGCAGTACTTC
TRBV5-1,many,.,TRBJ2-5,CASSLGPQETQYF,TGTGCCAGCAGTTTAGGTCCGCAAGAGACCCAGTACTTC
TRBV20-1,.,TRBD1,TRBJ1-5,CSAGSGQYNQPQHF,TGCAGTGCGGGCTCGGGACAGTACAATCAGCCCCAGCATTTT
TRBV10-3,.,.,TRBJ2-2,CAIRDQGSNTGELFF,TGTGCCATCAGGGACCAGGGATCGAACACCGGGGAGCTGTTTTTT
TRBV5-1,few,TRBD1,TRBJ2-6,CASTFGTGEANVLTF,TGCGCCAGCACGTTCGGGACAGGGGAGGCCAACGTCCTGACTTTC
TRBV9,.,TRBD1,TRBJ1-2,CASSGKAGQGALSNYGYTF,TGTGCCAGCAGCGGAAAAGCCGGGCAGGGGGCGCTGAGTAACTATGGCTACACCTTC
TRBV4-3,few,.,TRBJ2-4,CASSQDLGLPLAKNIQYF,TGCGCCAGCAGCCAAGATCTGGGACTGCCTTTAGCCAAAAACATTCAGTACTTC
TRBV27,few,.,TRBJ1-6,CASSLEGRFAPLHF,TGTGCCAGCAGTTTAGAGGGGCGGTTTGCACCCCTCCACTTT